This T cell receptor beta chain was observed in a study of regulatory T cells in long-lasting Graves disease. CDR1 is SGHTA, CDR2 FQGTGA, per germline. There are 13 residues in the CDR3. Trimming shortened V by 5 bases and J by 6 bases, and 14 bases separated the two germline ends. Time point indicated: newly diagnosed GD, antithyroid drugs for less than 3 months. RNA from PBMCs was the source of the TCR library. The authors diagnosed Graves' disease using American Thyroid Association guidelines. Patients of an endocrinology department in Xi'an, China, were included. Many counts were recorded for this clonotype. What it recognizes is unknown. Investigators prepared the TCR beta libraries by applying iRepertoire HTBI primers and Arm-PCR of CDR3 regions. As processed by the authors: Identification across samples found approximately 60 TRBV and roughly 14 TRBJ segments. Each CDR3 protein gets one entry after TCRdb re-called the multiplex PCR reads with MiXCR. The V and J calls were not made by the authors but by TCRdb's processing. The profile shows about 370,000 distinct CDR3 sequences, 15% to 18% of them singletons.

Study-wide findings and caveats: A reduction in accuracy may have resulted from the small sample size.

The input for sequencing was peripheral blood mononuclear cells (PBMCs), taken at new diagnosis, from a patient treated with antithyroid drugs. This TCR came from a female donor with Graves disease. The chain has TRBV7-3 and TRBJ2-7; D is possibly TRBD1 (6 bases). The CDR3 loop reads CASSPAGDGEQYF. CDR3 bases: TGTGCCAGCAGCCCGGCAGGGGACGGCGAGCAGTACTTC. The whole variable domain, filled in from reference TRBV7-3 and TRBJ2-7, reads GAGVSQTPSNKVTEKGKYVELRCDPISGHTALYWYRQSLGQGPEFLIYFQGTGAADDSGLPNDRFFAVRPEGSVSTLKIQRTERGDSAVYLCASSPAGDGEQYFGPGTRLTVT.